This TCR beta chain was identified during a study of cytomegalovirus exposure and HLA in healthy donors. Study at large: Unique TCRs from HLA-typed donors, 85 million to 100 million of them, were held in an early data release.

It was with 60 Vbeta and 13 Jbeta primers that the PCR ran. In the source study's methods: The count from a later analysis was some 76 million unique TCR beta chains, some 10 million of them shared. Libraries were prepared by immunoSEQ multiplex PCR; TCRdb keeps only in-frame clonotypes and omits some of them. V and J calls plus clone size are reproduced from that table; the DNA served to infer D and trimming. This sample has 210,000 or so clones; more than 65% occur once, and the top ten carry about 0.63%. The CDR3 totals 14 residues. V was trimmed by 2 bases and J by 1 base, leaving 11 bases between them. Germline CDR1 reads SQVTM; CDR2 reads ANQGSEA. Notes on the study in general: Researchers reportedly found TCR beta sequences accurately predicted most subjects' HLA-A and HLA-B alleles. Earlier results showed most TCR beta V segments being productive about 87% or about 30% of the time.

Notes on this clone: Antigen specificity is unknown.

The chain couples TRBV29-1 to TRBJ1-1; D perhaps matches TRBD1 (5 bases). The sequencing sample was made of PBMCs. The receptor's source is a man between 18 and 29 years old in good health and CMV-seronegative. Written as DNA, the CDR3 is TGCAGCGTTGAACAGGGTTCATGGAACACTGAAGCTTTCTTT. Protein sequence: CSVEQGSWNTEAFF.